These T cell receptor beta chains were read from a single sample in a study of shared clonotypes between healthy human individuals. Generated by immunoSEQ multiplex PCR, the TCRdb table keeps only in-frame clones and is missing some. The table shows under 2,000,000 clones, with about 95% occurring only once. The specimen sequenced was naive CD8+ T cells sorted from blood. The origin of the receptors is a young man in good health. CDR3s include the opening cysteine and the closing phenylalanine or tryptophan. D genes are given only for firm matches. Size values are once, few and many counts, or a class for expanded clones, and some rows have none.

>.|TRBJ1-5|TRBV5-4|.
CASSLLGQPQHF
TGTGCCAGCAGCTTGCTAGGACAGCCCCAGCATTTT
>.|TRBJ2-1|TRBV27|TRBD1
CASTTLPGTGTNEQFF
TGTGCCAGCACTACACTCCCGGGGACAGGGACCAATGAGCAGTTCTTC
>.|TRBJ1-1|TRBV5-6|.
CASSHGRDFVTEAFF
TGTGCCAGCAGCCATGGCCGGGATTTTGTCACTGAAGCTTTCTTT
>.|TRBJ2-7|TRBV15|.
CATSTGTGYEQYF
TGTGCCACCAGCACAGGGACGGGGTACGAGCAGTACTTC
>once|TRBJ2-1|TRBV27|.
CASSFPDSYNEQFF
TGTGCCAGCAGTTTCCCCGACAGTTACAATGAGCAGTTCTTC
>.|TRBJ2-7|TRBV28|.
CASSLRVAGGVQGYEQYF
TGTGCCAGCAGTTTAAGGGTGGCAGGCGGGGTTCAGGGCTACGAGCAGTACTTC
>.|TRBJ2-3|TRBV6-5|TRBD2
CASSSLRGGTDTQYF
TGTGCCAGCAGTTCCTTGCGGGGAGGGACAGATACGCAGTATTTT
>few|TRBJ1-6|TRBV2|.
CASTGPEAYNSPLHF
TGTGCCAGCACGGGACCCGAGGCATATAATTCACCCCTCCACTTT
>once|TRBJ1-6|TRBV28|.
CASSFIQEILDSPLHF
TGTGCCAGCAGTTTTATACAGGAGATTCTTGATTCACCCCTCCACTTT
>.|TRBJ1-1|TRBV10-3|.
CAIEMERPTEAFF
TGTGCCATCGAGATGGAGAGGCCGACTGAAGCTTTCTTT
>.|TRBJ1-2|TRBV18|TRBD1
CASSPLGQGFSNYGYTF
TGTGCCAGCTCACCACTGGGACAGGGGTTTTCTAACTATGGCTACACCTTC
>.|TRBJ2-3|TRBV7-9|TRBD2
CASGLAEDTQYF
TGTGCCAGCGGGCTAGCGGAAGATACGCAGTATTTT
>.|TRBJ2-1|TRBV9|TRBD1
CASSYRDSTYNEQFF
TGTGCCAGCAGCTACCGGGACAGCACCTACAATGAGCAGTTCTTC
>.|TRBJ1-2|TRBV27|TRBD1
CASSLIFGQGAFYGYTF
TGTGCCAGCAGTTTAATTTTTGGACAGGGGGCTTTCTATGGCTACACCTTC
>.|TRBJ1-2|TRBV28|.
CASSLSLSQGDFWNYGYTF
TGTGCCAGCAGTTTATCGCTTTCACAGGGTGATTTTTGGAACTATGGCTACACCTTC
>.|TRBJ2-1|TRBV14|.
CASSQVPEQSDEQFF
TGTGCCAGCAGCCAAGTGCCGGAGCAGAGCGATGAGCAGTTCTTC
>.|TRBJ1-4|TRBV27|.
CASSFLRDRGKLFF
TGTGCCAGCAGTTTTCTGAGGGATCGGGGAAAACTGTTTTTT
>.|TRBJ1-4|TRBV4-3|.
CASSQVWGHEYQLFF
TGCGCCAGCAGCCAAGTGTGGGGCCATGAGTACCAACTGTTTTTT
>.|TRBJ2-1|TRBV7-6|TRBD2
CASSLGLAGGLTYNEQFF
TGTGCCAGCAGCTTGGGGCTAGCGGGGGGACTCACCTACAATGAGCAGTTCTTC
>.|TRBJ1-5|TRBV6-5|.
CASSPSEYSNQPQHF
TGTGCCAGCAGCCCCAGTGAATATAGCAATCAGCCCCAGCATTTT
>.|TRBJ1-2|TRBV28|.
CASGQLATF
TGTGCCAGCGGGCAATTGGCAACCTTC
>.|TRBJ2-1|TRBV11-2|TRBD2
CASSVVAGRYSEQFF
TGTGCCAGCAGCGTAGTAGCGGGACGCTACAGTGAGCAGTTCTTC
>.|TRBJ2-5|TRBV7-9|.
CASSSGTEETQYF
TGTGCCAGCAGCTCGGGGACGGAAGAGACCCAGTACTTC
>.|TRBJ1-6|TRBV6-5|.
CASSYYQGTGGSPLHF
TGTGCCAGCAGTTACTACCAAGGGACCGGGGGTTCACCCCTCCACTTT
>.|TRBJ1-3|TRBV9|.
CASSYWAEGGNTIYF
TGTGCCAGCAGCTACTGGGCTGAGGGGGGAAACACCATATATTTT
>.|TRBJ2-1|TRBV2|TRBD2
CASRTASGAYNEQFF
TGTGCCAGCAGGACGGCTAGCGGGGCATACAATGAGCAGTTCTTC
>.|TRBJ2-3|TRBV6-5|TRBD1
CASSHYDRGPDTQYF
TGTGCCAGCAGTCACTACGACAGGGGCCCAGATACGCAGTATTTT
>.|TRBJ2-1|TRBV11-2|TRBD2
CASSWTSGGLNEQFF
TGTGCCAGCAGCTGGACTAGCGGGGGGCTGAATGAGCAGTTCTTC
>.|TRBJ1-2|TRBV5-4|.
CASSLDGNYGYTF
TGTGCCAGCAGCTTGGACGGCAACTATGGCTACACCTTC
>.|TRBJ2-7|TRBV27|.
CASSHQGGYEQYF
TGTGCCAGCAGTCATCAGGGAGGCTACGAGCAGTACTTC
>.|TRBJ1-2|TRBV19|TRBD1
CASMNRDRDSGYTF
TGTGCCAGTATGAATAGGGACAGGGACAGCGGCTACACCTTC
>.|TRBJ1-4|TRBV2|TRBD1
CASTQGANNEKLFF
TGTGCCAGCACTCAGGGGGCTAATAATGAAAAACTGTTTTTT
>.|TRBJ2-7|TRBV2|TRBD2
CASRHGLAGAPYEQYF
TGTGCCAGCAGACATGGGCTAGCGGGAGCCCCTTACGAGCAGTACTTC
>.|TRBJ2-3|TRBV4-1|TRBD2
CASSQETSGVTSGDTQYF
TGCGCCAGCAGCCAAGAGACTAGCGGGGTTACCAGCGGAGATACGCAGTATTTT
>.|TRBJ2-7|TRBV5-6|.
CASSLAGTGSYEQYF
TGTGCCAGCAGCTTGGCCGGAACGGGATCCTACGAGCAGTACTTC
>once|TRBJ2-5|TRBV2|TRBD1
CASSFPGTGGVQETQYF
TGTGCCAGCAGTTTCCCCGGGACAGGGGGGGTCCAAGAGACCCAGTACTTC
>.|TRBJ2-7|TRBV6-1|TRBD1
CASSETLTGTAPSYEQYF
TGTGCCAGCAGTGAAACGTTAACCGGGACAGCCCCTTCCTACGAGCAGTACTTC
>.|TRBJ2-1|TRBV11-2|.
CASSTQGRSSYNEQFF
TGTGCCAGCAGCACCCAGGGGCGTAGCTCCTACAATGAGCAGTTCTTC
>.|TRBJ1-5|TRBV7-9|.
CASSPSRDGPYSNQPQHF
TGTGCCAGCAGCCCCTCCAGGGACGGGCCCTATAGCAATCAGCCCCAGCATTTT
>.|TRBJ2-3|TRBV5-1|TRBD2
CASSLQAGGADTQYF
TGCGCCAGCAGCTTACAAGCGGGAGGGGCAGATACGCAGTATTTT
>.|TRBJ1-2|TRBV4-1|.
CASSQDPEQGPNYGYTF
TGCGCCAGCAGCCAAGATCCCGAGCAGGGCCCTAACTATGGCTACACCTTC
>.|TRBJ1-1|TRBV4-3|.
CASSQRQGGRGTEAFF
TGCGCCAGCAGCCAAAGGCAGGGCGGTCGGGGGACTGAAGCTTTCTTT
>.|TRBJ1-1|TRBV13|.
CASSLTLGVTEAFF
TGTGCCAGCAGCTTGACATTGGGTGTCACTGAAGCTTTCTTT
>.|TRBJ1-1|TRBV5-6|TRBD1
CASSVQGAGAEAFF
TGTGCCAGCAGCGTTCAGGGGGCCGGGGCTGAAGCTTTCTTT
>.|TRBJ2-1|TRBV27|.
CASSLLGGNEQFF
TGTGCCAGCAGTTTATTAGGAGGGAATGAGCAGTTCTTC
>.|TRBJ1-1|TRBV9|.
CASSVDGEENTEAFF
TGTGCCAGCAGCGTAGACGGGGAGGAGAACACTGAAGCTTTCTTT
>.|TRBJ2-5|TRBV4-3|TRBD2
CASSQELAGGQETQYF
TGCGCCAGCAGCCAGGAATTAGCGGGAGGACAAGAGACCCAGTACTTC
>.|TRBJ1-2|TRBV9|TRBD1
CASSGGQDRAGYGYTF
TGTGCCAGCAGCGGGGGACAGGACAGGGCGGGTTATGGCTACACCTTC
>.|TRBJ2-3|TRBV10-3|.
CAISESYTDTQYF
TGTGCCATCAGTGAGAGTTATACAGATACGCAGTATTTT
>.|TRBJ1-6|TRBV2|.
CASSEALDTYNSPLHF
TGTGCCAGCAGTGAAGCATTGGACACCTATAATTCACCCCTCCACTTT
>.|TRBJ2-2|TRBV19|TRBD1
CASTWTGPWGELFF
TGTGCCAGTACCTGGACAGGGCCTTGGGGGGAGCTGTTTTTT
>.|TRBJ2-1|TRBV5-4|.
CASREGTNNEQFF
TGTGCCAGCAGGGAGGGGACGAACAATGAGCAGTTCTTC
>once|TRBJ2-7|TRBV7-9|.
CASSNGLAGPGSYEQYF
TGTGCCAGCTCAAACGGGCTAGCCGGACCCGGCTCCTACGAGCAGTACTTC
>.|TRBJ2-7|TRBV7-8|.
CASSSDRGVNYEQYF
TGTGCCAGCAGCTCCGATCGGGGAGTAAACTACGAGCAGTACTTC
>few|TRBJ1-5|TRBV4-1|.
CASSLEPLNQPQHF
TGCGCCAGCAGCCTCGAACCGTTAAATCAGCCCCAGCATTTT
>.|TRBJ2-7|TRBV10-3|.
CAISSKSSYEQYF
TGTGCCATCAGCTCTAAGAGCTCCTACGAGCAGTACTTC
>.|TRBJ1-4|TRBV2|.
CASSEWEDSNEKLFF
TGTGCCAGCAGTGAATGGGAGGACAGTAATGAAAAACTGTTTTTT
>.|TRBJ1-1|TRBV19|TRBD1
CASSTQGAGFFGEAFF
TGTGCCAGTAGTACACAGGGGGCGGGTTTCTTCGGAGAAGCTTTCTTT
>.|TRBJ2-3|TRBV9|TRBD2
CASSPGLAGEGDTQYF
TGTGCCAGCAGCCCCGGACTAGCGGGAGAGGGAGATACGCAGTATTTT
>.|TRBJ2-7|TRBV5-4|TRBD1
CASSWAGQGAYEQYF
TGTGCCAGCAGCTGGGCGGGACAGGGGGCGTACGAGCAGTACTTC